Below, 21 T cell receptor beta chains from the same sample are listed, as sequenced in a study of T cells in Graves' hyperthyroidism and ophthalmopathy. Amplification of TCR beta CDR3 regions used RNA as the template. First-round RT-PCR with HTBI primers amplified the TCR CDR3 region. Using its own MiXCR run on the multiplex PCR reads, TCRdb lists one record per CDR3 protein. The table records 480,000 or so distinct CDR3 sequences, 40% to 50% of them present only once. Input material: peripheral blood or thyroid tissue (not recorded which). These receptors were collected from an adult woman with Graves' disease, either hyperthyroidism or ophthalmopathy (not recorded which).

This clonotype was seen ten or more times. The V call is TRBV7-9, the J call TRBJ1-4; D gene unclear. The CDR3 loop spans 15 amino acids. Germline CDR1 reads SEHNR; CDR2 reads FQNEAQ (reference sequence). The germline V and J ends were trimmed by 5 bases and 0 bases, with 10 bases remaining between them. The CDR3 here is CASSRDTPTNEKLFF. For the CDR3, the DNA is TGTGCCAGCAGCCGTGACACGCCAACTAATGAAAAACTGTTTTTT.

V usage is TRBV6-5 and J usage is TRBJ2-5; a possible D gene is TRBD2 (6 bases). V was clipped by 8 bases and J by 5 bases, with 15 bases between them. The CDR3 runs 13 residues. The germline gives CDR1 MNHEY, CDR2 SVGAGI. CDR3 sequence (DNA): TGTGCCAGCCGCCAAGGCCTAGCGGAGACCCAGTACTTC. Translation: CASRQGLAETQYF.

This clonotype was seen ten or more times. The V gene is TRBV29-1, the J gene TRBJ1-1, with D perhaps matching TRBD1 (6 bases). The V and J ends lost 6 bases and 0 bases respectively, with 14 bases between them. Germline loops: CDR1 SQVTM, CDR2 ANQGSEA. The CDR3 length is 14 residues. The CDR3 here is CSVPRGDLNTEAFF. The CDR3 nucleotides read TGCAGCGTGCCTAGGGGGGACTTGAACACTGAAGCTTTCTTT.

The chain uses TRBV7-8 and TRBJ2-7; D may correspond to TRBD1 or TRBD2 (5 bases each). Germline V gene sequence: CDR1 SGHVS, CDR2 FQNEAQ. V shed 5 bases and J shed 1 base, with 12 bases lying between them. The CDR3 is 14 amino acids. In DNA, the CDR3 is TGTGCCAGCAGCAACCGGGACGGGTCCTACGAGCAGTACTTC. Amino acids: CASSNRDGSYEQYF.

The rearrangement uses TRBV2 and TRBJ1-4, with D possibly being TRBD1 (5 bases). Germline lookup yields CDR1 SNHLY and CDR2 FYNNEI. The CDR3 sequence is 14 residues long. The ends were cut back, 8 bases at V and 6 bases at J, with 16 bases in the middle. Written as DNA, the CDR3 is TGTGCCAGCTGTGTAGGGGCAGGGTATGAAAAACTGTTTTTT. It codes for CASCVGAGYEKLFF.

This clonotype showed up many times. This chain joins TRBV19 and TRBJ2-5; 7 positions match TRBD2. Germline assignment: CDR1 LNHDA and CDR2 SQIVND (reference sequence). V shed 5 bases and J 1 base; nucleotides not matched to a gene: 7. The CDR3 is 15 residues long. The CDR3 reads CASSPGGWPQETQYF. The CDR3 DNA is TGTGCCAGTAGTCCCGGGGGGTGGCCCCAAGAGACCCAGTACTTC.

The chain uses TRBV25-1 and TRBJ2-5; TRBD1 aligns across 10 bases. Germline CDR1 MGHDK, CDR2 SYGVNS. The CDR3 has 14 amino acids. Trimming cost V 5 bases and J 4 bases; bases outside gene matches: 4. This CDR3 is CASSKGQGRETQYF. The CDR3 DNA follows: TGTGCCAGCAGTAAGGGACAGGGGCGAGAGACCCAGTACTTC.

This clonotype has just one count. The V gene is TRBV6-1, the J gene TRBJ1-5, with TRBD1 matching over 8 bases. Germline trimming cut 6 bases from V and 6 bases from J; bases unmatched to any gene: 13. CDR1 and CDR2 (germline): MNHNS, SASEGT. The CDR3 is 16 amino acids. CDR3: CASSTIQGGESQPQHF. The CDR3 DNA is TGTGCCAGCAGCACCATACAGGGGGGAGAGAGTCAGCCCCAGCATTTT.

This chain uses TRBV5-1 with TRBJ2-5; a weak D match, TRBD2 (6 bases). There are 15 residues in the CDR3. Deletions cut 0 bases from V and 5 bases from J, with 14 bases between. The germline CDR1 and CDR2 sequences are SGHRS and YFSETQ. The DNA for the CDR3 is TGCGCCAGCAGCTTGGAAGGAGGGGTTCTTGAGACCCAGTACTTC. Encoded protein: CASSLEGGVLETQYF. The whole variable domain, remainder taken from reference TRBV5-1 and TRBJ2-5, is KAGVTQTPRYLIKTRGQQVTLSCSPISGHRSVSWYQQTPGQGLQFLFEYFSETQRNKGNFPGRFSGRQFSNSRSEMNVSTLELGDSALYLCASSLEGGVLETQYFGPGTRLLVL.

The sample holds one count of this clonotype. The rearrangement joins TRBV7-2 to TRBJ1-6; a weak D match, TRBD1 (5 bases). This CDR3 is 13 amino acids long. V shed 4 bases and J shed 11 bases, with 12 bases lying between them. The germline gives CDR1 SGHTA, CDR2 FQGNSA. CDR3 loop: CASSSLTDTPLHF. The CDR3 DNA reads TGTGCCAGCAGCTCGCTGACAGACACACCCCTCCACTTT.

In regard to this clonotype: This may arise from a read error, as a much more abundant clone is one base away. The rearrangement uses TRBV5-1 and TRBJ2-7; 11 nucleotides line up with TRBD2. CDR3 length: 17 amino acids. Germline trimming cut 4 bases from V and 12 bases from J; bases unmatched to any gene: 21. Germline CDR1 SGHRS, CDR2 YFSETQ. The CDR3 loop reads CASSLIEVAGGPVTWYF. CDR3 DNA sequence: TGCGCCAGCAGCCTTATAGAGGTAGCGGGAGGGCCTGTCACGTGGTACTTC.

In this sample, this clonotype turned up a few times. The genes are TRBV27 and TRBJ1-2, with 7 bases aligning to TRBD1. After removal of 5 bases from V and 2 bases from J, the junction contained 11 bases not matched to a gene. The CDR3 loop spans 16 amino acids. Germline CDR1 MNHEY, CDR2 SMNVEV (reference sequence). The CDR3 DNA follows: TGTGCCAGCAGTCCCTTTCGTCCGGACAGGAACTATGGCTACACCTTC. Encoded protein: CASSPFRPDRNYGYTF.

This clonotype turned up a few times. This rearrangement joins TRBV29-1 to TRBJ1-2; weak D call: TRBD1 (6 bases). The V end lost 7 bases, the J end lost 6 bases, and 12 bases lay between the germline ends. Germline CDR1 reads SQVTM; CDR2 reads ANQGSEA. There are 11 residues in the CDR3. The CDR3 protein is CSARQADGYTF. The CDR3 nucleotides read TGCAGCGCCAGACAGGCGGATGGCTACACCTTC.

This sequence joins TRBV29-1 and TRBJ2-7; weak D call: TRBD2 (5 bases). V shed 2 bases and J shed 2 bases, with 10 bases lying between them. CDR1 SQVTM and CDR2 ANQGSEA come from the germline V gene. The CDR3 totals 13 residues. This CDR3 is CSVEYDGAYEQYF. CDR3 bases: TGCAGCGTTGAATATGACGGGGCCTACGAGCAGTACTTC.

The chain employs TRBV20-1 and TRBJ2-7; 7 bases map to TRBD2. This CDR3 is built from 14 residues. V lost 3 bases to trimming and J lost 2 bases; unmatched junction nucleotides: 7. Germline lookup yields CDR1 DFQATT and CDR2 SNEGSKA (reference sequence). CDR3 residues: CSASQVAGTYEQYF. CDR3 sequence (DNA): TGCAGTGCTAGTCAGGTAGCGGGCACCTACGAGCAGTACTTC.

This chain uses TRBV10-3 with TRBJ2-7; D ambiguous. In germline, CDR1 is ENHRY, CDR2 SYGVKD. With 5 bases removed from V and 4 bases from J, the gap between germline ends came to 9 bases. This CDR3 is 12 amino acids long. The CDR3 nucleotides are TGTGCCATCAGTACAGAGGTTTACGAGCAGTACTTC. Translation: CAISTEVYEQYF.

The gene calls are TRBV2 and TRBJ1-6; TRBD1 matches at 8 bases. The CDR3 covers 13 residues. Germline CDR1 SNHLY, CDR2 FYNNEI. With 8 bases clipped from V and 6 bases from J, the junction kept 3 bases outside the gene matches. CDR3 residues: CASGDRINSPLHF. As DNA, the CDR3 is TGTGCCAGCGGGGACAGGATTAATTCACCCCTCCACTTT.

In this sample, this clonotype turned up many times. The V and J genes are TRBV5-6 and TRBJ1-5; D is uncertain. V was clipped by 2 bases and J by 4 bases, with 4 bases between them. CDR1 is SGHDT and CDR2 is YYEEEE in the germline V gene. This CDR3 spans 12 amino acids. CDR3 in DNA: TGTGCCAGCAGCTTTAGGAATCAGCCCCAGCATTTT. This translates into CASSFRNQPQHF.

There are many counts of this clonotype. The chain recombines TRBV20-1 with TRBJ2-5, with no clear D. The germline gives CDR1 DFQATT, CDR2 SNEGSKA (reference sequence). The CDR3 has 14 amino acids. Trimming took 4 bases from V and 0 from J, leaving 12 bases between them. The CDR3 bases are TGCAGTGCTATGATTCTTACGTACCAAGAGACCCAGTACTTC. Residues: CSAMILTYQETQYF.

This sequence joins TRBV7-9 and TRBJ1-3; D not resolved. The V and J ends lost 4 bases and 4 bases respectively, with 5 bases between them. In germline, CDR1 is SEHNR, CDR2 FQNEAQ (reference sequence). The CDR3 covers 12 residues. The CDR3 nucleotides read TGTGCCAGCAGCTCCCGAGGAAACACCATATATTTT. This sequence encodes CASSSRGNTIYF.

The V and J genes are TRBV2 and TRBJ1-1; D might be TRBD1 (6 bases). The germline gives CDR1 SNHLY, CDR2 FYNNEI. V gave up 4 bases and J gave up 2 bases, with 17 bases separating them. The CDR3 runs 16 residues. Written as DNA, the CDR3 is TGTGCCAGCAGTGGCAGGGGCCGCGGAGGAAACACTGAAGCTTTCTTT. Protein: CASSGRGRGGNTEAFF. The full variable domain, rest sourced from reference TRBV2 and TRBJ1-1, is EPEVTQTPSHQVTQMGQEVILRCVPISNHLYFYWYRQILGQKVEFLVSFYNNEISEKSEIFDDQFSVERPDGSNFTLKIRSTKLEDSAMYFCASSGRGRGGNTEAFFGQGTRLTVV.